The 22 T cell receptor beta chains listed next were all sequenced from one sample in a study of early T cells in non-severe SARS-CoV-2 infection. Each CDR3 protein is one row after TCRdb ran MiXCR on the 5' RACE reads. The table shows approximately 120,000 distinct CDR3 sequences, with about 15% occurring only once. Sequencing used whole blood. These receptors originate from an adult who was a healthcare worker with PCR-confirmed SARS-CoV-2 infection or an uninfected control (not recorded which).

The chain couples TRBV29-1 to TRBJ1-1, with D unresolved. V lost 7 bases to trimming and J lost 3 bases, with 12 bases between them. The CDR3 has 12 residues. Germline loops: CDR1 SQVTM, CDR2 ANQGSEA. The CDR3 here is CSASNRDTEAFF. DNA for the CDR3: TGCAGCGCGTCCAATCGGGACACTGAAGCTTTCTTT.

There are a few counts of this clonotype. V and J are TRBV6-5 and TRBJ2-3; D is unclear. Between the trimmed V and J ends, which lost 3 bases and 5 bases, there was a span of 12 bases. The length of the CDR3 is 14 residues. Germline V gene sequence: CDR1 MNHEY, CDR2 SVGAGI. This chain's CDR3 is CASSYVLGVDTQYF. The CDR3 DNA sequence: TGTGCCAGCAGTTATGTTCTAGGAGTAGATACGCAGTATTTT.

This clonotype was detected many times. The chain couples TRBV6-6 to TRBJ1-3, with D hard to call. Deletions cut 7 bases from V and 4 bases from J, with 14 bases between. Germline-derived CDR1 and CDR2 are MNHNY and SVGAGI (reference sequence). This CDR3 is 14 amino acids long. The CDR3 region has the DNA TGTGCCAGCAAAACAGCGGTGCAAGGAAACACCATATATTTT. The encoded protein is CASKTAVQGNTIYF.

The CDR3 DNA reads TGCAGTGCTAGAGGTGAAGTGCAGGGTGTCGGCTACACCTTC. As protein: CSARGEVQGVGYTF. This chain joins TRBV20-1 and TRBJ1-2; a possible D gene is TRBD1 (5 bases). The germline CDR1 and CDR2 sequences are DFQATT and SNEGSKA (reference sequence). V was cut by 1 base and J by 8 bases, with 17 bases left in between. The CDR3 is 14 amino acids.

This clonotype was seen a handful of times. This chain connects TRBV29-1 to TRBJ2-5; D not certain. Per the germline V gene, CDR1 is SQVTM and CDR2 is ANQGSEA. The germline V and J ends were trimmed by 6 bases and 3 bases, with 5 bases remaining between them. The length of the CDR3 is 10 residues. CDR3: CSVQKETQYF. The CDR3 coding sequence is TGCAGCGTCCAGAAAGAGACCCAGTACTTC.

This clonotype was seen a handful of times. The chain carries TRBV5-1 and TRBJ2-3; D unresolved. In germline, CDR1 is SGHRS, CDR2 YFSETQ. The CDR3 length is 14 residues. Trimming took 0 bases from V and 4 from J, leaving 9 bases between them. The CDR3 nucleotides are TGCGCCAGCAGCTTGGCCGAGGCCTCAGATACGCAGTATTTT. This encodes CASSLAEASDTQYF.

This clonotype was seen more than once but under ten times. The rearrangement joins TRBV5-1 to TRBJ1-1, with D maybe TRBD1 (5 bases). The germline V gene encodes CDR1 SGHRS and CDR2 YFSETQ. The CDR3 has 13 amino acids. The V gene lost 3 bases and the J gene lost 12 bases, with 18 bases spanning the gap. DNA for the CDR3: TGCGCCAGCAGCTCCGCGGGTAGGGGTTTGACTTTCTTT. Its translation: CASSSAGRGLTFF.

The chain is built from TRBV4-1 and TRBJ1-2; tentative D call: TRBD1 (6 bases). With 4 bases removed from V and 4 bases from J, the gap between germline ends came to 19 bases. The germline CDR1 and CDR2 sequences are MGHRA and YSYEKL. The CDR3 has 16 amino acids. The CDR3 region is CASSPPGQFLPYGYTF. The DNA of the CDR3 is TGCGCCAGCAGCCCTCCAGGACAGTTCTTACCCTATGGCTACACCTTC.

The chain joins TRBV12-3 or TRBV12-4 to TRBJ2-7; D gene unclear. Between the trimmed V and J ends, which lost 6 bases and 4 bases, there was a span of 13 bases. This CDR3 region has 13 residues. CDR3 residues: CASRSRTSYEQYF. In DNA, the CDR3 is TGTGCCAGCAGAAGCCGGACGAGTTACGAGCAGTACTTC.

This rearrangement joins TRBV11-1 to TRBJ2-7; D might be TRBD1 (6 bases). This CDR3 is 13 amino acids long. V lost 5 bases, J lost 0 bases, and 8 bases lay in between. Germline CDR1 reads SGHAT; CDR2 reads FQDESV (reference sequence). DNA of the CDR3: TGTGCCAGCAGCGAGGGGGTCTCCTACGAGCAGTACTTC. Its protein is CASSEGVSYEQYF.

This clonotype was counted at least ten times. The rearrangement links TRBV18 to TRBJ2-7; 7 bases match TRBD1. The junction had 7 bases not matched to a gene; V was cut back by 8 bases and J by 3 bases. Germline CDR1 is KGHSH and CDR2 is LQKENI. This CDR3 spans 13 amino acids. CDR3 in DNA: TGTGCCAGCGCCGAGGGACAGCTCTACGAGCAGTACTTC. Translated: CASAEGQLYEQYF.

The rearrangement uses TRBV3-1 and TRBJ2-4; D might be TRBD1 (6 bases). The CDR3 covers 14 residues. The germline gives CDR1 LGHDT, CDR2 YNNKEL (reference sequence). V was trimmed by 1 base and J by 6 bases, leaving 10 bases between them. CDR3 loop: CASSQGGQPNIQYF. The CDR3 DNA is TGTGCCAGCAGCCAAGGGGGGCAGCCAAACATTCAGTACTTC.

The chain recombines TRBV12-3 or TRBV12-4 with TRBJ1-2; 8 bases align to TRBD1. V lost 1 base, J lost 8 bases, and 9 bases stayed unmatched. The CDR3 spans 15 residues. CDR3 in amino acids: CASSLDPRGREGYTF. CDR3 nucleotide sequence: TGTGCCAGCAGTTTAGATCCCAGGGGGCGTGAAGGCTACACCTTC.

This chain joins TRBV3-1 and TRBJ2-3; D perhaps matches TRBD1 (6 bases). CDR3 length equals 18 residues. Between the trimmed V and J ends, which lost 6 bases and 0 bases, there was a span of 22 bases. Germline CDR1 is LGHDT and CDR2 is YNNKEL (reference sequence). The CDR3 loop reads CASSRRGSGGASTDTQYF. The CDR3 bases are TGTGCCAGCAGTCGAAGGGGGTCGGGCGGAGCTAGCACAGATACGCAGTATTTT.

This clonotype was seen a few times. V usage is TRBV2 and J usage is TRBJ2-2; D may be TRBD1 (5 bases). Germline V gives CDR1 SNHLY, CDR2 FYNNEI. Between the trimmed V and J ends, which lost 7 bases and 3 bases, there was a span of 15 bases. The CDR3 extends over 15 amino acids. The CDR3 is CASTGLERDTGELFF. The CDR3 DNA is TGTGCCAGCACAGGGCTCGAAAGGGACACCGGGGAGCTGTTTTTT.

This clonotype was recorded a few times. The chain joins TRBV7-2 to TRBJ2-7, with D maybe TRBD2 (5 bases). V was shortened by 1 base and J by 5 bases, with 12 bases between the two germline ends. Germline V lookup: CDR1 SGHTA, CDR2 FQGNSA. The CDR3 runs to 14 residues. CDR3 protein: CASSLGGHRDEQYF. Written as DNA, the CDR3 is TGTGCCAGCAGCTTAGGAGGGCATCGGGACGAGCAGTACTTC.

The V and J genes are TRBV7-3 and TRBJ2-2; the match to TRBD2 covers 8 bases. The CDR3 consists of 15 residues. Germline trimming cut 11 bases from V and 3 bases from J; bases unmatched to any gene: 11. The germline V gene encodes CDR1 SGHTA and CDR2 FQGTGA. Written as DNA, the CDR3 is TGTGCCGCCGACGATCGGGGGGGTGACACCGGGGAGCTGTTTTTT. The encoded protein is CAADDRGGDTGELFF.

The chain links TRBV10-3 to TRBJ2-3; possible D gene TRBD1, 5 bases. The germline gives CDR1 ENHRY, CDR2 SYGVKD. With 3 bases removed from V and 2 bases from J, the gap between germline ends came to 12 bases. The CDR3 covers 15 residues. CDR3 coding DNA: TGTGCCATCAGTGACAGGGATCGGAACACAGATACGCAGTATTTT. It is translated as CAISDRDRNTDTQYF.

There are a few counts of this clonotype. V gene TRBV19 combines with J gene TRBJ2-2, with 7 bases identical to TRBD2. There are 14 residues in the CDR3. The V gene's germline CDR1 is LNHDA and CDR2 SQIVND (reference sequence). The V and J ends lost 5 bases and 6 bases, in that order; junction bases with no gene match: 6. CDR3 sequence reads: CASSPLGLAGELFF. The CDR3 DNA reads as TGTGCCAGTAGTCCTCTCGGACTAGCCGGGGAGCTGTTTTTT.

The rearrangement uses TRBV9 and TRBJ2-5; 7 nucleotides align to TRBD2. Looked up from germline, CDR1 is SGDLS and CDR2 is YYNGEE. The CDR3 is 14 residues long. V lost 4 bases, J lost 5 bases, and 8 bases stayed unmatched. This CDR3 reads CASSNRLGGETQYF. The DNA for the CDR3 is TGTGCCAGCAGCAACCGACTGGGAGGGGAGACCCAGTACTTC. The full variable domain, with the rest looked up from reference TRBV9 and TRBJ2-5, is DSGVTQTPKHLITATGQRVTLRCSPRSGDLSVYWYQQSLDQGLQFLIQYYNGEERAKGNILERFSAQQFPDLHSELNLSSLELGDSALYFCASSNRLGGETQYFGPGTRLLVL.

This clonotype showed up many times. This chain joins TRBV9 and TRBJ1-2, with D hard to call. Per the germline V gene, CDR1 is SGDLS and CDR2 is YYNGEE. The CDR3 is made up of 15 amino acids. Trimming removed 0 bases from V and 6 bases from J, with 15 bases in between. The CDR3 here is CASSVAGSTDDGYTF. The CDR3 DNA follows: TGTGCCAGCAGCGTAGCTGGGTCCACCGACGATGGCTACACCTTC.

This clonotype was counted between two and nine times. The CDR3, as DNA: TGTGCCAGCAGTCCGGGACTAGGCTTCACCGGGGAGCTGTTTTTT. Its protein product is CASSPGLGFTGELFF. The rearrangement uses TRBV2 and TRBJ2-2; TRBD2 matches 8 bases. This CDR3 contains 15 residues. J gave up 4 bases and V 5 bases, and 6 bases lay outside the gene matches. Germline CDR1 SNHLY, CDR2 FYNNEI.